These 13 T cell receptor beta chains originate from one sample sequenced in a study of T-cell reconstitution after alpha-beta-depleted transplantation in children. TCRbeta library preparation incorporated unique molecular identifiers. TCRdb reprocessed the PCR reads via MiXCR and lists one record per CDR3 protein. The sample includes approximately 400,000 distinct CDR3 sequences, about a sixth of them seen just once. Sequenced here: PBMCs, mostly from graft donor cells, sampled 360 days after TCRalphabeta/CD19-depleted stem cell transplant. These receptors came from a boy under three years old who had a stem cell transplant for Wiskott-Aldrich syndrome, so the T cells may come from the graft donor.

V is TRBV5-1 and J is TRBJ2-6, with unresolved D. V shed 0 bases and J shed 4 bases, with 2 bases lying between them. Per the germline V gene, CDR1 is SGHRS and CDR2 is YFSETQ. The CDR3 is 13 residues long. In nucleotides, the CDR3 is TGCGCCAGCAGCTTGGACGGGGCCAACGTCCTGACTTTC. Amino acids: CASSLDGANVLTF.

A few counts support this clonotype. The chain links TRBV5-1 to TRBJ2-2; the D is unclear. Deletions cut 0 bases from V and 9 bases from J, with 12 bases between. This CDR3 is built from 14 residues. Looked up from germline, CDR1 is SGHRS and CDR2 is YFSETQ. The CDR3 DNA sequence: TGCGCCAGCAGCTTGGAGCCAATAGCAAGGGAGCTGTTTTTT. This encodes CASSLEPIARELFF.

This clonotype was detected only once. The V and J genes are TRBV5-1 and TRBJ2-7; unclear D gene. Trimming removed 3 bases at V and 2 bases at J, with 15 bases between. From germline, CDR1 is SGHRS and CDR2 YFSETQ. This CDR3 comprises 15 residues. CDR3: CASSSLTGAPYEQYF. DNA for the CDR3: TGCGCCAGCAGCTCCCTCACCGGAGCCCCCTACGAGCAGTACTTC. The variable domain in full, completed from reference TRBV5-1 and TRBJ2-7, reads KAGVTQTPRYLIKTRGQQVTLSCSPISGHRSVSWYQQTPGQGLQFLFEYFSETQRNKGNFPGRFSGRQFSNSRSEMNVSTLELGDSALYLCASSSLTGAPYEQYFGPGTRLTVT.

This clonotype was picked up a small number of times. The CDR3 loop is CASSVRADSYNEQFF. The CDR3 DNA follows: TGTGCCAGCAGCGTTAGAGCGGACTCCTACAATGAGCAGTTCTTC. V and J are TRBV9 and TRBJ2-1; TRBD2 might be the D (5 bases). The CDR3 is 15 amino acids. Trimming stripped 2 bases from V and 0 bases from J, with 9 bases between. Germline assignment: CDR1 SGDLS and CDR2 YYNGEE. Based on the CDR3 plus reference TRBV9 and TRBJ2-1, the full variable domain is DSGVTQTPKHLITATGQRVTLRCSPRSGDLSVYWYQQSLDQGLQFLIQYYNGEERAKGNILERFSAQQFPDLHSELNLSSLELGDSALYFCASSVRADSYNEQFFGPGTRLTVL.

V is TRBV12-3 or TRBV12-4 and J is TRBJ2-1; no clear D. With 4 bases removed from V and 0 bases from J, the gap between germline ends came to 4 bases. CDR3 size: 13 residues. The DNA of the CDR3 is TGTGCCAGCAGTTCATACTCCTACAATGAGCAGTTCTTC. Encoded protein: CASSSYSYNEQFF.

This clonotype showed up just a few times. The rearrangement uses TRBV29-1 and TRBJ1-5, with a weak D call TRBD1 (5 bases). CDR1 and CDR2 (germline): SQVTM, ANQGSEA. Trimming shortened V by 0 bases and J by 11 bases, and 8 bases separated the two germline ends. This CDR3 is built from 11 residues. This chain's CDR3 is CSVEDWGSQHF. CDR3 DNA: TGCAGCGTTGAAGATTGGGGGTCCCAGCATTTT.

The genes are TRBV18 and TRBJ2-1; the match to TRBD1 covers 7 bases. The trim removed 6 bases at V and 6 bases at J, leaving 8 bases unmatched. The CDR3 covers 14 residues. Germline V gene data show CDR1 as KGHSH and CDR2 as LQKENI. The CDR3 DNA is TGTGCCAGCTCGACCCGGGACAGCGGCAATGAGCAGTTCTTC. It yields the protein CASSTRDSGNEQFF.

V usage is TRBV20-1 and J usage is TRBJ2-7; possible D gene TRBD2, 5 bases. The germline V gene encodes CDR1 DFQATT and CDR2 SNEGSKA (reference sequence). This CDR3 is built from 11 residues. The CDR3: CSADYYYEQYF. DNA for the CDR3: TGCAGCGCCGACTATTACTACGAGCAGTACTTC.

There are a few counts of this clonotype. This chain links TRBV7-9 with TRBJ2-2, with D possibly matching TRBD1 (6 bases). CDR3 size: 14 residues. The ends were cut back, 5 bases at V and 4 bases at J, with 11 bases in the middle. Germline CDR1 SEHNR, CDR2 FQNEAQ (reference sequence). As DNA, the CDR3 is TGTGCCAGCAGCCTATCGGACAGCACCGGGGAGCTGTTTTTT. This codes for CASSLSDSTGELFF.

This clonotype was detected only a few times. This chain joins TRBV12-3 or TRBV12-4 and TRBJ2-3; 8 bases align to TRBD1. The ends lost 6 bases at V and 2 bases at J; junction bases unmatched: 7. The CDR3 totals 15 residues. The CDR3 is CASSLRDRYTDTQYF. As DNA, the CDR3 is TGTGCCAGCAGCCTCCGGGACAGGTACACAGATACGCAGTATTTT.

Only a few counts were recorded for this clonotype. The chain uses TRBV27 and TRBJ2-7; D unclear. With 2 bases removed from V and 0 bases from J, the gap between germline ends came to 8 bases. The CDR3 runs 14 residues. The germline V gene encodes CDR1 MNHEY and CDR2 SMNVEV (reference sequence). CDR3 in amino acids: CASSLKLSSYEQYF. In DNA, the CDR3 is TGTGCCAGCAGTTTAAAGCTGAGCTCCTACGAGCAGTACTTC.

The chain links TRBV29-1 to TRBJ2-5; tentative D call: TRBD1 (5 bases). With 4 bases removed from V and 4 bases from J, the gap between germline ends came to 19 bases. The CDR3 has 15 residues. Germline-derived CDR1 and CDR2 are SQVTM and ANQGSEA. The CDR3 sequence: CSVAVNRWTRETQYF. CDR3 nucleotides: TGCAGCGTTGCGGTTAACAGGTGGACGAGAGAGACCCAGTACTTC.

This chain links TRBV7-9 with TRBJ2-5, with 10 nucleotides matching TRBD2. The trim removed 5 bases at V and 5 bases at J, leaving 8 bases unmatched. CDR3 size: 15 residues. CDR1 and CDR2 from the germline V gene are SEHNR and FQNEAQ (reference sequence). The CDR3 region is CASSLENSGRETQYF. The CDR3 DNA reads TGTGCCAGCAGCCTAGAAAATAGCGGGAGGGAGACCCAGTACTTC.